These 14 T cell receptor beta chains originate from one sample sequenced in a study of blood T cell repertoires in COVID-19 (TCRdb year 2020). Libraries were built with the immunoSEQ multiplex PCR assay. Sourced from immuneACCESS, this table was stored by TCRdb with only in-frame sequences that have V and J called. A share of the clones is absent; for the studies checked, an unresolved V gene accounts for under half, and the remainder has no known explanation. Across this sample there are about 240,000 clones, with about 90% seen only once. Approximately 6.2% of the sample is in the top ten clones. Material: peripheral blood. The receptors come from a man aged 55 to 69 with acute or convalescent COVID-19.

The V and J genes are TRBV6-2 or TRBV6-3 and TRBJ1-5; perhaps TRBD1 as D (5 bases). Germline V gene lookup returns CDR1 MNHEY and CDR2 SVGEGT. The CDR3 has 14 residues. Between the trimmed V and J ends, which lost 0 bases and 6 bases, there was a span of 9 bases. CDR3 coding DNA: TGTGCCAGCAGTTACTCAGGGGCAGCTCAGCCCCAGCATTTT. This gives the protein CASSYSGAAQPQHF.

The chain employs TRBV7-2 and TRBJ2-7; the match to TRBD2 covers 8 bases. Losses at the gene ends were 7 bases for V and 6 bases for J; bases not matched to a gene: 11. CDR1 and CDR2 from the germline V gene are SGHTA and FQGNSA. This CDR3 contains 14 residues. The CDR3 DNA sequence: TGTGCCAGCACCCCAGCGGGAGATTTCCGCGAGCAGTACTTC. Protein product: CASTPAGDFREQYF.

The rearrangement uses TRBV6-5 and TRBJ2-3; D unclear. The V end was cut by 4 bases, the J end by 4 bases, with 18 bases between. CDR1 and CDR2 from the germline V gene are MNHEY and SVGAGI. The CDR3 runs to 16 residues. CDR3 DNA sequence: TGTGCCAGCAGTTCCCCGTTGGGCTCAGCTGCAGATACGCAGTATTTT. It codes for CASSSPLGSAADTQYF.

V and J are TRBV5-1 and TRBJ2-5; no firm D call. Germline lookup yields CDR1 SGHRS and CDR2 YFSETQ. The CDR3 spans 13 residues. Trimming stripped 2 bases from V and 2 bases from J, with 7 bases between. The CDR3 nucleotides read TGCGCCAGCAGCTTCGTCTCGCAAGAGACCCAGTACTTC. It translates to CASSFVSQETQYF.

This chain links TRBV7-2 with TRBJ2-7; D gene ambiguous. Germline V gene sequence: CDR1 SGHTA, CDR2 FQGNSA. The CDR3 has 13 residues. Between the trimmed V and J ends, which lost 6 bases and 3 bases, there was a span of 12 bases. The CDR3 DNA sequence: TGTGCCAGCAGTGGAAGAACTAACTACGAGCAGTACTTC. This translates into CASSGRTNYEQYF. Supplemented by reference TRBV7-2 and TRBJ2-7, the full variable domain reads GAGVSQSPSNKVTEKGKDVELRCDPISGHTALYWYRQSLGQGLEFLIYFQGNSAPDKSGLPSDRFSAERTGGSVSTLTIQRTQQEDSAVYLCASSGRTNYEQYFGPGTRLTVT.

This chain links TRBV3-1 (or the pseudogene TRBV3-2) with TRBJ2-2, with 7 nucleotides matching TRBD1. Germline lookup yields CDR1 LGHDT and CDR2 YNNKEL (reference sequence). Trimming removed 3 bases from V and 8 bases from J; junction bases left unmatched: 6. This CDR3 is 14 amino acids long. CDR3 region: CASSHTDRAGELFF. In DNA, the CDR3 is TGTGCCAGCAGCCACACCGACAGGGCTGGGGAGCTGTTTTTT.

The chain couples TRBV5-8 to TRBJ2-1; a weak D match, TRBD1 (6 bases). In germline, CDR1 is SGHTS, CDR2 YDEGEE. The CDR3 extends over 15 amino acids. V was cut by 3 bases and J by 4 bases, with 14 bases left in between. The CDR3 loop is CASSSPQGPYNEQFF. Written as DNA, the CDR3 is TGTGCCAGCAGCTCCCCCCAGGGGCCATACAATGAGCAGTTCTTC.

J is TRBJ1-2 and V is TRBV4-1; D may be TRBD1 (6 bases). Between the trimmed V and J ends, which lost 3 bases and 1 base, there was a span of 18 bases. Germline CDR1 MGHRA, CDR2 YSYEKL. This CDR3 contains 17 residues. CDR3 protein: CASSHPSGRDNNYGYTF. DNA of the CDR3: TGCGCCAGCAGCCATCCATCAGGACGGGACAATAACTATGGCTACACCTTC.

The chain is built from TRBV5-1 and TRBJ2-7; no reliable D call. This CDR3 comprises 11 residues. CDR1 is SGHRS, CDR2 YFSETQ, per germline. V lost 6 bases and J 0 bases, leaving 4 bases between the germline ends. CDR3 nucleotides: TGCGCCAGCATCAGCTCCTACGAGCAGTACTTC. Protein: CASISSYEQYF.

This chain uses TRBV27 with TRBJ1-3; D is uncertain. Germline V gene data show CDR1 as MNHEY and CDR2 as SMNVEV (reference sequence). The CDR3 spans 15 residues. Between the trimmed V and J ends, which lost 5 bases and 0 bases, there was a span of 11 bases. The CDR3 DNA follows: TGTGCCAGCAGTGTCAGAGGCTTCTCTGGAAACACCATATATTTT. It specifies CASSVRGFSGNTIYF.

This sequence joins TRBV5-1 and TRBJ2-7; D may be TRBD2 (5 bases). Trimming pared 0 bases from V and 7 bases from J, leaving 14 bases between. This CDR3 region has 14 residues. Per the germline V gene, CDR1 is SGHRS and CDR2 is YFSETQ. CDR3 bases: TGCGCCAGCAGCTTGGACGGGATCCCTTTTGAGCAGTACTTC. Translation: CASSLDGIPFEQYF. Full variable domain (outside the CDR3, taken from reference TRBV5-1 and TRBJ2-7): KAGVTQTPRYLIKTRGQQVTLSCSPISGHRSVSWYQQTPGQGLQFLFEYFSETQRNKGNFPGRFSGRQFSNSRSEMNVSTLELGDSALYLCASSLDGIPFEQYFGPGTRLTVT.

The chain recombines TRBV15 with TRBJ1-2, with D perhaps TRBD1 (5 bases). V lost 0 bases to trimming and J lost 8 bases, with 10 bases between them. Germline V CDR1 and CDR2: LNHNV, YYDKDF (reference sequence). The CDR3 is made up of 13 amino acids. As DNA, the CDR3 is TGTGCCACCAGCAGAGAACGTTCAGGGGGCTACACCTTC. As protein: CATSRERSGGYTF.

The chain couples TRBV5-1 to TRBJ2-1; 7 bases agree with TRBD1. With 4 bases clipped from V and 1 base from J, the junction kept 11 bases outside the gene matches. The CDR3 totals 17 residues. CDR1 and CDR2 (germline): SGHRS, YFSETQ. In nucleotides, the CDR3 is TGCGCCAGCAGCCCCGCAGGGGGTGATCGGTCCTACAATGAGCAGTTCTTC. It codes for CASSPAGGDRSYNEQFF.

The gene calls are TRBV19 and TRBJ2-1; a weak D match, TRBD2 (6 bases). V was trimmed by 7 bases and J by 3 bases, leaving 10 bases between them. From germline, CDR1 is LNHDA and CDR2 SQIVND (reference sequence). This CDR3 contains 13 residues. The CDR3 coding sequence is TGTGCCAGTACGAGTAGCGGCTACAATGAGCAGTTCTTC. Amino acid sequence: CASTSSGYNEQFF.